Shown below are 21 T cell receptor beta chains from a single sample sequenced in a study of siplizumab effects on memory and regulatory T cells. Measured with immunoSEQ multiplex PCR; TCRdb has only the in-frame clones, and not every one. The sample lists 94,000 or so clones, roughly 93% seen once, with roughly 7.1% in the top ten. The specimen sequenced was CD8+ T cells sorted from blood. The receptor source for this set is a human donor in good health.

The genes are TRBV6-6 and TRBJ1-2; D gene uncertain. V shed 6 bases and J shed 4 bases, with 12 bases lying between them. The CDR3 is 13 amino acids. Germline V gene lookup returns CDR1 MNHNY and CDR2 SVGAGI (reference sequence). Here the CDR3 reads CASSQEGFYGYTF. CDR3 coding DNA: TGTGCCAGCAGCCAAGAGGGCTTCTATGGCTACACCTTC.

This chain links TRBV6-5 with TRBJ2-7; D not certain. CDR3 length: 13 residues. Germline assignment: CDR1 MNHEY and CDR2 SVGAGI. V was clipped by 0 bases and J by 0 bases, with 3 bases between them. Written as DNA, the CDR3 is TGTGCCAGCAGTTACTCGAACTCCTACGAGCAGTACTTC. Amino acid sequence: CASSYSNSYEQYF.

The V and J genes are TRBV6-5 and TRBJ2-1; a possible D gene is TRBD1 (6 bases). With 2 bases removed from V and 3 bases from J, the gap between germline ends came to 14 bases. Germline CDR1 is MNHEY and CDR2 is SVGAGI. CDR3 length: 16 residues. The DNA for the CDR3 is TGTGCCAGCAGTTACGGGGGCAGGGTGGGCTACAATGAGCAGTTCTTC. This gives the protein CASSYGGRVGYNEQFF.

V and J are TRBV11-1 and TRBJ1-6, with D perhaps matching TRBD1 (5 bases). The V gene lost 5 bases and the J gene lost 7 bases, with 18 bases spanning the gap. Germline V gives CDR1 SGHAT, CDR2 FQDESV (reference sequence). The CDR3 contains 16 residues. The CDR3 coding sequence is TGTGCCAGCAGCGATTCGGGACGCAAGCCCAATTCACCCCTCCACTTT. This sequence encodes CASSDSGRKPNSPLHF.

The rearrangement uses TRBV9 and TRBJ2-1; 11 bases fit TRBD2. The CDR3 loop spans 16 amino acids. CDR1 and CDR2 from the germline V gene are SGDLS and YYNGEE. J gave up 5 bases and V 0 bases, and 4 bases lay outside the gene matches. Here the CDR3 reads CASSVVTSGSHNEQFF. The CDR3 DNA reads TGTGCCAGCAGCGTAGTAACTAGCGGGAGTCACAATGAGCAGTTCTTC.

V and J are TRBV7-9 and TRBJ2-3, with a possible D match to TRBD2 (7 bases). Germline-derived CDR1 and CDR2 are SEHNR and FQNEAQ (reference sequence). This CDR3 contains 15 residues. V lost 5 bases and J lost 5, with 17 bases in between. For the CDR3, the DNA is TGTGCCAGCAGCCCAGTCGGGGGGACACAAGATACGCAGTATTTT. It yields the protein CASSPVGGTQDTQYF. The full variable domain, rest sourced from reference TRBV7-9 and TRBJ2-3, is DTGVSQNPRHKITKRGQNVTFRCDPISEHNRLYWYRQTLGQGPEFLTYFQNEAQLEKSRLLSDRFSAERPKGSFSTLEIQRTEQGDSAMYLCASSPVGGTQDTQYFGPGTRLTVL.

J is TRBJ1-4 and V is TRBV5-5; TRBD1 might be the D (5 bases). Between the trimmed V and J ends, which lost 0 bases and 3 bases, there was a span of 9 bases. The germline V gene has CDR1 SGHKS and CDR2 YYEKEE (reference sequence). CDR3 length: 15 residues. Here the CDR3 DNA reads TGTGCCAGCAGCTTGGAGGCGGGGGCTAATGAAAAACTGTTTTTT. This sequence encodes CASSLEAGANEKLFF.

The CDR3 sequence is CASSLRAEGIEAFF. The DNA for the CDR3 is TGTGCCAGCAGCTTACGGGCGGAGGGAATAGAAGCTTTCTTT. The chain is built from TRBV7-8 and TRBJ1-1; D not resolved. The V gene lost 2 bases and the J gene lost 8 bases, with 15 bases spanning the gap. The CDR3 totals 14 residues. Germline V CDR1 and CDR2: SGHVS, FQNEAQ.

The chain couples TRBV10-3 to TRBJ1-5; perhaps TRBD1 as D (5 bases). This CDR3 has 14 amino acids. V shed 2 bases and J shed 3 bases, with 8 bases lying between them. Germline values: CDR1 ENHRY, CDR2 SYGVKD. CDR3 in amino acids: CAISEEGPNQPQHF. The CDR3 DNA reads TGTGCCATCAGTGAGGAGGGACCCAATCAGCCCCAGCATTTT.

This clone showed up just once. This rearrangement joins TRBV27 to TRBJ1-1, with D uncertain. There are 15 residues in the CDR3. Trimming left V 5 bases short and J 3 bases short, with 16 bases between. CDR1 is MNHEY, CDR2 SMNVEV, per germline (reference sequence). The CDR3 loop is CASSLGPTGYTEAFF. DNA for the CDR3: TGTGCCAGCAGTCTTGGACCAACCGGGTACACTGAAGCTTTCTTT.

The chain links TRBV19 to TRBJ1-1; D not resolved. V was shortened by 6 bases and J by 2 bases, with 13 bases between the two germline ends. The CDR3 extends over 14 amino acids. Germline V CDR1 and CDR2: LNHDA, SQIVND (reference sequence). CDR3 nucleotide sequence: TGTGCCAGTAGCCCACCCACCTATAACACTGAAGCTTTCTTT. Its translation is CASSPPTYNTEAFF.

The chain carries TRBV27 and TRBJ1-1; TRBD1 is a possible D gene (5 bases). Deletions cut 6 bases from V and 3 bases from J, with 17 bases between. This CDR3 spans 15 amino acids. CDR1 is MNHEY and CDR2 is SMNVEV in the germline V gene (reference sequence). Here the CDR3 reads CASSWGVGVDTEAFF. CDR3 coding DNA: TGTGCCAGCAGCTGGGGGGTAGGTGTCGACACTGAAGCTTTCTTT.

This chain joins TRBV7-2 and TRBJ1-1, with 8 bases lining up with TRBD1. In germline, CDR1 is SGHTA, CDR2 FQGNSA. The trim removed 6 bases at V and 6 bases at J, leaving 9 bases unmatched. The CDR3 spans 14 residues. The CDR3 is CASRSDREVAEAFF. The CDR3, as DNA: TGTGCCAGCAGGTCGGACAGGGAGGTGGCTGAAGCTTTCTTT. Based on the CDR3 plus reference TRBV7-2 and TRBJ1-1, the full variable domain is GAGVSQSPSNKVTEKGKDVELRCDPISGHTALYWYRQSLGQGLEFLIYFQGNSAPDKSGLPSDRFSAERTGGSVSTLTIQRTQQEDSAVYLCASRSDREVAEAFFGQGTRLTVV.

CDR3 residues: CASSLGGHPYEQYF. Written as DNA, the CDR3 is TGTGCCAGCAGCTTAGGCGGACATCCCTACGAGCAGTACTTC. The chain joins TRBV11-2 to TRBJ2-7; a possible D gene is TRBD1 (5 bases). Germline loops: CDR1 SGHAT, CDR2 FQNNGV. Trimming left V 1 base short and J 2 bases short, with 9 bases between. The length of the CDR3 is 14 residues.

The chain combines TRBV5-6 with TRBJ2-7, with D possibly matching TRBD2 (5 bases). The germline V gene encodes CDR1 SGHDT and CDR2 YYEEEE. V was pared by 7 bases and J by 6 bases, with 14 bases between. The CDR3 consists of 12 residues. The CDR3, as DNA: TGTGCCAGCGGCGTTCGGGGTACCGAGCAGTACTTC. It specifies CASGVRGTEQYF. Full variable domain (missing parts from reference TRBV5-6 and TRBJ2-7): DAGVTQSPTHLIKTRGQQVTLRCSPKSGHDTVSWYQQALGQGPQFIFQYYEEEERQRGNFPDRFSGHQFPNYSSELNVNALLLGDSALYLCASGVRGTEQYFGPGTRLTVT.

Worth noting for this clone: The sample carries other DNA sequences with the same CDR3. The chain has TRBV13 and TRBJ2-7; 8 bases line up with TRBD1. Trimming removed 5 bases from V and 0 bases from J; junction bases left unmatched: 3. The length of the CDR3 is 14 residues. Germline CDR1 PRHDT, CDR2 FYEKMQ (reference sequence). For the CDR3, the DNA is TGTGCCAGCAGCCCAGGACAGGGCTCCTACGAGCAGTACTTC. As protein: CASSPGQGSYEQYF.

The rearrangement uses TRBV7-9 and TRBJ2-5; D is perhaps TRBD2 (7 bases). Trimming removed 4 bases at V and 5 bases at J, with 11 bases between. The CDR3 loop spans 13 amino acids. From germline, CDR1 is SEHNR and CDR2 FQNEAQ (reference sequence). CDR3 sequence (DNA): TGTGCCAGCAGCTCCGGGGGGCGGGAGACCCAGTACTTC. It encodes CASSSGGRETQYF.

The rearrangement joins TRBV4-2 to TRBJ1-1; no firm D call. CDR3 length: 12 amino acids. CDR1 is LGHNA, CDR2 YNFKEQ, per germline. V shed 4 bases and J shed 12 bases, with 15 bases lying between them. In nucleotides, the CDR3 is TGTGCCAGCAGCCGCAAGAGGGAGGCGACTTTCTTT. This codes for CASSRKREATFF.

The chain has TRBV5-1 and TRBJ1-3; weak D call: TRBD1 (5 bases). This CDR3 spans 17 amino acids. The germline V and J ends were trimmed by 2 bases and 0 bases, with 15 bases remaining between them. Germline CDR1 and CDR2: SGHRS and YFSETQ. CDR3 residues: CASSLTPTGLSGNTIYF. The CDR3 DNA sequence: TGCGCCAGCAGCTTAACCCCAACAGGCCTCTCTGGAAACACCATATATTTT.

This chain joins TRBV7-2 and TRBJ1-3; D unresolved. Trimming removed 1 base at V and 0 bases at J, with 7 bases between. Germline CDR1 and CDR2: SGHTA and FQGNSA. The CDR3 sequence is 15 residues long. The CDR3 loop is CASSLDTSSGNTIYF. The CDR3 region has the DNA TGTGCCAGCAGCTTAGATACGAGCTCTGGAAACACCATATATTTT.

The rearrangement uses TRBV5-6 and TRBJ2-2, with TRBD2 identical over 14 bases. This CDR3 comprises 17 residues. Germline loops: CDR1 SGHDT, CDR2 YYEEEE. Trimming cost V 3 bases and J 4 bases; bases outside gene matches: 5. The CDR3 DNA is TGTGCCAGCAGCTCACCAGGGACTAGCGGGAGCACCGGGGAGCTGTTTTTT. Protein sequence: CASSSPGTSGSTGELFF.